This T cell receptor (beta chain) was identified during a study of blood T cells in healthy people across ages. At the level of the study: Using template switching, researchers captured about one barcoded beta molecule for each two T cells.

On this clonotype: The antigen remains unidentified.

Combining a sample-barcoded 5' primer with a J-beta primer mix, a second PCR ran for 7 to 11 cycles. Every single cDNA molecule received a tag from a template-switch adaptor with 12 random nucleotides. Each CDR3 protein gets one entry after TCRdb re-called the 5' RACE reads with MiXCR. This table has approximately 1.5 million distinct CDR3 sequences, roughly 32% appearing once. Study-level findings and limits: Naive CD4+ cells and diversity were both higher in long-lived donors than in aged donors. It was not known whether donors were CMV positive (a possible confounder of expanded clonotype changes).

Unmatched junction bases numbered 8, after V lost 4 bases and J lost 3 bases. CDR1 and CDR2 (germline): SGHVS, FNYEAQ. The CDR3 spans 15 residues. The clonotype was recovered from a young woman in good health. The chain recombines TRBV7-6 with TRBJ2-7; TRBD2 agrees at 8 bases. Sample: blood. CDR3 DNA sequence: TGTGCCAGCAGCTCAGCTAGCGGGCCTAACTACGAGCAGTACTTC. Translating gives CASSSASGPNYEQYF.